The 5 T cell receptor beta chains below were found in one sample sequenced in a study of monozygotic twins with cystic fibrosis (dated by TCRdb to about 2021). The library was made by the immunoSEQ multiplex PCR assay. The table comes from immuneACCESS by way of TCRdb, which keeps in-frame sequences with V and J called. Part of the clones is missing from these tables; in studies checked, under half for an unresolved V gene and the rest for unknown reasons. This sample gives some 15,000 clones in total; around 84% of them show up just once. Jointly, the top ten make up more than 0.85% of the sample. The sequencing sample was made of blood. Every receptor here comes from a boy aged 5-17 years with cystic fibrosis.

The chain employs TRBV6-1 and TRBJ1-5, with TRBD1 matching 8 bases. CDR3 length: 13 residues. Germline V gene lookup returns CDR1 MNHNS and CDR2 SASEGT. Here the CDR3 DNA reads TGTGCAAGCGGACAGGGTTTTTATCAGCCCCAGCATTTT. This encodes CASGQGFYQPQHF.

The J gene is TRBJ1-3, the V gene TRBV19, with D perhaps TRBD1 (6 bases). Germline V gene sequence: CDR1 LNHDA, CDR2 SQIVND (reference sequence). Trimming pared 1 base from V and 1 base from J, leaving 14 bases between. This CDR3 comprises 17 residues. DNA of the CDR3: TGTGCCAGTAGTATAGCCATCGGGACAACTTCTGGAAACACCATATATTTT. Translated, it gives CASSIAIGTTSGNTIYF. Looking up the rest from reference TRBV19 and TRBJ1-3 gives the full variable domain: DGGITQSPKYLFRKEGQNVTLSCEQNLNHDAMYWYRQDPGQGLRLIYYSQIVNDFQKGDIAEGYSVSREKKESFPLTVTSAQKNPTAFYLCASSIAIGTTSGNTIYFGEGSWLTVV.

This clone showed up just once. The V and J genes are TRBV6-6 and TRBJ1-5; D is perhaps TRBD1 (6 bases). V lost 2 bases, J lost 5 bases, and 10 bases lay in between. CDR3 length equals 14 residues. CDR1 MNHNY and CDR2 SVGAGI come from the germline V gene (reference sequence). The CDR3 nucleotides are TGTGCCAGCAGTTACGGGGGGCCAGATCAGCCCCAGCATTTT. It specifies CASSYGGPDQPQHF.

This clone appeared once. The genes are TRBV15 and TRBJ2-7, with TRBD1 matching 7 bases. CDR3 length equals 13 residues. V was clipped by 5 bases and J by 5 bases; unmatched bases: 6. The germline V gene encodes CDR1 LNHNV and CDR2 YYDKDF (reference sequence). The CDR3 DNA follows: TGTGCCACCAGCCTCCGACAGGGAAACGAGCAGTACTTC. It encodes CATSLRQGNEQYF.

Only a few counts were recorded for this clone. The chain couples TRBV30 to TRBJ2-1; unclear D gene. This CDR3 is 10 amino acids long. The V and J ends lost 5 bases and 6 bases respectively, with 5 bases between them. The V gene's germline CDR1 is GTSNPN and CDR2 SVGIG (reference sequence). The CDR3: CAWGGNEQFF. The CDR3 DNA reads TGTGCCTGGGGCGGCAATGAGCAGTTCTTC.